Given below is one TCR beta chain in context. These data originate in a study of cytomegalovirus exposure and HLA in healthy donors. Amplification used 60 Vbeta primers and 13 Jbeta primers. Profiling relied on immunoSEQ multiplex PCR, and the TCRdb table lists in-frame clones only, not all of them. The table has under 75,000 clones, 86% seen once. Trimming took 6 bases from V and 1 from J; bases not matched to a gene: 5. Germline V gene data show CDR1 as MNHEY and CDR2 as SVGAGI. This CDR3 contains 14 residues. The receptor was isolated from a woman aged 25-40 years in good health and CMV-seronegative. The V gene is TRBV6-5, the J gene TRBJ1-2; 7 bases line up with TRBD1. The sample comprised PBMCs. The CDR3 is CASRGNRGNYGYTF. The CDR3, as DNA: TGTGCCAGCAGGGGAAACAGGGGTAACTATGGCTACACCTTC.